Following are 29 T cell receptor beta chains from one sample sequenced in a study of cytomegalovirus exposure and HLA in healthy donors. The PCR contained 60 Vbeta and 13 Jbeta primers. The repertoire was sequenced with immunoSEQ multiplex PCR; TCRdb's copy has only in-frame clones and lacks some. The sample shows about 150,000 clones, roughly 70% of them seen only once. The material sequenced was PBMCs. The receptor set was obtained from a human donor in good health.

The CDR3 is CASSPGQPITTTNEKLFF. DNA for the CDR3: TGTGCCAGCAGCCCGGGACAGCCGATAACCACAACTAATGAAAAACTGTTTTTT. The chain is built from TRBV7-9 and TRBJ1-4, with 7 bases that match TRBD1. Germline V gene lookup returns CDR1 SEHNR and CDR2 FQNEAQ (reference sequence). CDR3 size: 18 residues. V shed 5 bases and J 0 bases; nucleotides not matched to a gene: 12. Supplemented by reference TRBV7-9 and TRBJ1-4, the full variable domain reads DTGVSQNPRHKITKRGQNVTFRCDPISEHNRLYWYRQTLGQGPEFLTYFQNEAQLEKSRLLSDRFSAERPKGSFSTLEIQRTEQGDSAMYLCASSPGQPITTTNEKLFFGSGTQLSVL.

For this clone: Within the sample, other DNA sequences also encode this same CDR3. The rearrangement links TRBV18 to TRBJ1-1; TRBD1 agrees at 7 bases. Trimming took 3 bases from V and 0 from J; bases not matched to a gene: 1. The CDR3 is 14 residues long. CDR1 is KGHSH and CDR2 is LQKENI in the germline V gene. CDR3: CASSPGTVNTEAFF. DNA for the CDR3: TGTGCCAGCTCACCGGGGACAGTGAACACTGAAGCTTTCTTT.

V gene TRBV7-8 combines with J gene TRBJ2-5, with TRBD1 matching over 12 bases. This CDR3 spans 19 amino acids. The trim removed 4 bases at V and 5 bases at J, leaving 17 bases unmatched. The germline CDR1 and CDR2 sequences are SGHVS and FQNEAQ. The DNA of the CDR3 is TGTGCCAGCAGCTCAGGAACCGCTCCGGGACAGGGGGCCCGTGAGACCCAGTACTTC. Protein sequence: CASSSGTAPGQGARETQYF.

This chain uses TRBV11-2 with TRBJ2-2; 10 nucleotides match TRBD2. Losses at the gene ends were 4 bases for V and 7 bases for J; bases not matched to a gene: 6. CDR3 length equals 15 residues. Germline V CDR1 and CDR2: SGHAT, FQNNGV. CDR3 sequence (DNA): TGTGCCAGCAGCTCTAGCGGGGGTAATAACGGGGAGCTGTTTTTT. Amino acid sequence: CASSSSGGNNGELFF.

V is TRBV10-3 and J is TRBJ2-1, with 9 bases matching TRBD1. Trimming took 10 bases from V and 12 from J; bases not matched to a gene: 16. Germline-derived CDR1 and CDR2 are ENHRY and SYGVKD. This CDR3 is built from 14 residues. The CDR3 DNA is TGTGCCAGCAGACCGGGACAGGGTGGGGCGGGGCAGTTCTTC. Translating gives CASRPGQGGAGQFF.

The chain joins TRBV6-6 to TRBJ2-6, with a tentative D call TRBD1 (6 bases). Trimming took off 6 bases at V and 3 bases at J, with 12 bases between the two ends. Germline CDR1 and CDR2: MNHNY and SVGAGI (reference sequence). The CDR3 extends over 15 amino acids. In nucleotides, the CDR3 is TGTGCCAGCAGCCGGTACAGGGTTGGGGCCAACGTCCTGACTTTC. It translates to CASSRYRVGANVLTF.

This chain joins TRBV19 and TRBJ1-1, with D maybe TRBD1 (5 bases). The ends were cut back, 1 base at V and 4 bases at J, with 10 bases in the middle. The CDR3 runs 14 residues. Germline V gene sequence: CDR1 LNHDA, CDR2 SQIVND (reference sequence). The CDR3: CASSIGGHLTEAFF. In DNA, the CDR3 is TGTGCCAGTAGTATAGGGGGCCATCTCACTGAAGCTTTCTTT.

The chain uses TRBV4-2 and TRBJ2-7; TRBD2 agrees at 9 bases. With 0 bases clipped from V and 3 bases from J, the junction kept 3 bases outside the gene matches. CDR1 is LGHNA and CDR2 is YNFKEQ in the germline V gene. The CDR3 is 15 amino acids. Here the CDR3 DNA reads TGTGCCAGCAGCCAAGAGACTAGCGGATTCTACGAGCAGTACTTC. Translating it yields CASSQETSGFYEQYF.

With regard to this clone: Germline is not matched at one junction end, which may reflect a read error. The chain recombines TRBV28 with TRBJ1-5; 7 bases align to TRBD1. The CDR3 sequence is 16 residues long. Per germline, CDR1 MDHEN and CDR2 SYDVKM. For the CDR3, the DNA is TGTGCCACCCTTATGCCCCGACAGGGTAATTATCAGGCCCAGCATTTT. It encodes CATLMPRQGNYQAQHF.

The gene calls are TRBV6-1 and TRBJ2-7; 7 bases map to TRBD2. V lost 7 bases to trimming and J lost 1 base; unmatched junction nucleotides: 7. This CDR3 has 14 residues. In germline, CDR1 is MNHNS, CDR2 SASEGT. The CDR3 DNA follows: TGTGCCAGCAAGGGAGGGACGGAGTCCTACGAGCAGTACTTC. Translation: CASKGGTESYEQYF.

This chain connects TRBV7-8 to TRBJ2-1, with 8 positions matching TRBD1. Germline V gives CDR1 SGHVS, CDR2 FQNEAQ. The CDR3 runs to 17 residues. J was trimmed by 6 bases and V by 5 bases; bases with no gene match: 15. The CDR3 region is CASSHRTGLTTGNEQFF. The DNA for the CDR3 is TGTGCCAGCAGCCATAGGACAGGGTTGACGACAGGCAATGAGCAGTTCTTC.

The V and J genes are TRBV4-3 and TRBJ2-7; D might be TRBD1 (5 bases). This CDR3 is built from 14 residues. Germline CDR1 LGHNA, CDR2 YSLEER. Deletions cut 4 bases from V and 4 bases from J, with 14 bases between. CDR3 sequence: CASSPDSATYEQYF. The DNA of the CDR3 is TGCGCCAGCAGCCCCGACAGCGCGACTTACGAGCAGTACTTC.

V usage is TRBV4-1 and J usage is TRBJ1-2; 10 bases align to TRBD1. CDR3 length: 14 residues. Germline CDR1 MGHRA, CDR2 YSYEKL. V was clipped by 5 bases and J by 8 bases; unmatched bases: 8. The DNA of the CDR3 is TGCGCCAGCAGCGAGGGACAGGGGATTGGGGGCTACACCTTC. This gives the protein CASSEGQGIGGYTF.

The chain uses TRBV6-5 and TRBJ1-2; D unresolved. This CDR3 spans 15 amino acids. V was shortened by 8 bases and J by 0 bases, with 16 bases between the two germline ends. Looked up from germline, CDR1 is MNHEY and CDR2 is SVGAGI. Here the CDR3 reads CASRRSQESNYGYTF. For the CDR3, the DNA is TGTGCCAGCCGTCGAAGTCAGGAATCTAACTATGGCTACACCTTC.

The chain joins TRBV4-2 to TRBJ2-1; 8 nucleotides match TRBD2. CDR1 and CDR2 (germline): LGHNA, YNFKEQ. CDR3 length: 19 residues. V lost 0 bases and J lost 1; bases outside the gene matches: 11. This CDR3 reads CASSQDGLWREASYNEQFF. The CDR3 DNA is TGTGCCAGCAGCCAAGATGGGCTATGGCGGGAGGCTTCCTACAATGAGCAGTTCTTC.

This chain connects TRBV28 to TRBJ2-1, with 7 bases aligning to TRBD2. Trimming took 3 bases from V and 2 from J; bases not matched to a gene: 4. Germline lookup yields CDR1 MDHEN and CDR2 SYDVKM. This CDR3 is 15 amino acids long. CDR3 amino acids: CASSFRREPYNEQFF. The CDR3 nucleotides read TGTGCCAGCAGTTTCAGGCGGGAGCCCTACAATGAGCAGTTCTTC.

CDR3 nucleotides: TGTGCCAGCAGCGTAGGAAGGGGTTCCTACGAGCAGTACTTC. It yields the protein CASSVGRGSYEQYF. The chain employs TRBV9 and TRBJ2-7; TRBD1 is a possible D gene (5 bases). Trimming took off 0 bases at V and 1 base at J, with 8 bases between the two ends. The CDR3 totals 14 residues. Germline V CDR1 and CDR2: SGDLS, YYNGEE.

This clone was recorded once. V usage is TRBV5-1 and J usage is TRBJ1-5; 9 bases align to TRBD1. The germline CDR1 and CDR2 sequences are SGHRS and YFSETQ. V dropped 4 bases and J dropped 6; count of bases not matched to a gene: 8. The CDR3 loop spans 15 amino acids. The CDR3 protein is CASSAGTGWSQPQHF. As DNA, the CDR3 is TGCGCCAGCAGCGCCGGGACAGGGTGGTCTCAGCCCCAGCATTTT.

The chain has TRBV6-5 and TRBJ1-1; D uncertain. The CDR3 runs to 11 residues. The ends were cut back, 4 bases at V and 3 bases at J, with 3 bases in the middle. Germline values: CDR1 MNHEY, CDR2 SVGAGI. CDR3 DNA: TGTGCCAGCAGTTCTGACACTGAAGCTTTCTTT. Protein sequence: CASSSDTEAFF.

The chain has TRBV5-1 and TRBJ2-7, with 7 bases aligning to TRBD1. The CDR3 has 14 amino acids. The J segment lost 3 bases and the V segment lost 4 bases, leaving 7 bases of the junction unmatched. Germline V lookup: CDR1 SGHRS, CDR2 YFSETQ. The CDR3 nucleotides are TGCGCCAGCAGCCTGCAAGGGGGCGACTACGAGCAGTACTTC. Its protein is CASSLQGGDYEQYF. The full variable domain, its missing parts supplied by reference TRBV5-1 and TRBJ2-7, is KAGVTQTPRYLIKTRGQQVTLSCSPISGHRSVSWYQQTPGQGLQFLFEYFSETQRNKGNFPGRFSGRQFSNSRSEMNVSTLELGDSALYLCASSLQGGDYEQYFGPGTRLTVT.

This sequence joins TRBV7-9 and TRBJ1-3, with D hard to call. V lost 6 bases to trimming and J lost 4 bases, with 13 bases between them. The CDR3 sequence is 14 residues long. CDR1 and CDR2 (germline): SEHNR, FQNEAQ (reference sequence). CDR3 nucleotides: TGTGCCAGCAGTGAAGCAGTGGGCGGAAACACCATATATTTT. It codes for CASSEAVGGNTIYF.

The rearrangement links TRBV19 to TRBJ2-7; D unresolved. Looked up from germline, CDR1 is LNHDA and CDR2 is SQIVND (reference sequence). V lost 3 bases, J lost 4 bases, and 7 bases lay in between. The CDR3 has 12 residues. CDR3 amino acids: CASSIVGYEQYF. The DNA for the CDR3 is TGTGCCAGTAGTATTGTCGGGTACGAGCAGTACTTC.

This chain uses TRBV18 with TRBJ2-5; weak D call: TRBD2 (5 bases). The germline V gene encodes CDR1 KGHSH and CDR2 LQKENI. The CDR3 consists of 10 residues. V was cut by 7 bases and J by 5 bases, with 5 bases left in between. For the CDR3, the DNA is TGTGCCAGCTGGGAGGAGACCCAGTACTTC. Amino acids: CASWEETQYF.

The V call is TRBV6-6, the J call TRBJ2-7; 7 positions agree with TRBD1. The trim removed 4 bases at V and 5 bases at J, leaving 8 bases unmatched. The CDR3 consists of 14 residues. Looked up from germline, CDR1 is MNHNY and CDR2 is SVGAGI (reference sequence). The CDR3 DNA sequence: TGTGCCAGCAGTTCTCCGGGACAGTCCCACGAGCAGTACTTC. Protein product: CASSSPGQSHEQYF.

This chain uses TRBV4-1 with TRBJ2-2, with 10 bases that match TRBD2. Germline CDR1 and CDR2: MGHRA and YSYEKL. The CDR3 consists of 15 residues. The ends lost 2 bases at V and 7 bases at J; junction bases unmatched: 4. CDR3 amino acids: CASSQLAGADGELFF. DNA for the CDR3: TGCGCCAGCAGCCAACTAGCGGGAGCTGACGGGGAGCTGTTTTTT.

The V gene is TRBV25-1, the J gene TRBJ2-2; D not resolved. Germline assignment: CDR1 MGHDK and CDR2 SYGVNS. The CDR3 sequence is 13 residues long. The V and J ends lost 11 bases and 5 bases respectively, with 15 bases between them. CDR3 amino acids: CASERSGTGELFF. Written as DNA, the CDR3 is TGTGCCTCCGAGAGGAGTGGTACCGGGGAGCTGTTTTTT.

The chain uses TRBV5-6 and TRBJ1-5; tentative D call: TRBD1 (5 bases). The germline V gene has CDR1 SGHDT and CDR2 YYEEEE. Between the trimmed V and J ends, which lost 4 bases and 2 bases, there was a span of 10 bases. The CDR3 covers 14 residues. CDR3 loop: CASSPKGGNQPQHF. The CDR3 DNA is TGTGCCAGCAGCCCTAAAGGGGGCAATCAGCCCCAGCATTTT.

The chain couples TRBV19 to TRBJ1-1; the match to TRBD1 covers 7 bases. V was pared by 4 bases and J by 2 bases, with 13 bases of the junction left unmatched. This CDR3 has 17 amino acids. Germline loops: CDR1 LNHDA, CDR2 SQIVND (reference sequence). In DNA, the CDR3 is TGTGCCAGTAGTAATCTCGGGTCTAAGGGGGCCAACACTGAAGCTTTCTTT. Protein product: CASSNLGSKGANTEAFF.

V usage is TRBV6-1 and J usage is TRBJ1-2; 8 nucleotides align to TRBD1. Germline V gene data show CDR1 as MNHNS and CDR2 as SASEGT. The CDR3 covers 13 residues. J lost 6 bases, V lost 6 bases, and 6 bases had no gene match. Written as DNA, the CDR3 is TGTGCCAGCAGGCCCGGACAGGGAAATGGCTACACCTTC. Translating it yields CASRPGQGNGYTF.